A selection of T cell receptor beta chains follows, all from one sample in a study of brain metastases from non-small cell lung cancer. Here immunoSEQ multiplex PCR was the method, and the copy in TCRdb shows in-frame clones only, minus some. The data show about 1,700 clones, roughly 81% seen once. The sequencing input was tissue from a brain metastasis. These TCRs come from a donor aged 40 or over with non-small cell lung cancer. The CDR3 runs from the conserved cysteine through the conserved F or W. Fields, in order: CDR3 protein, CDR3 DNA, V gene, D gene, clone size, J gene. A D gene is named only where the DNA matches it firmly. Some rows have no size entry. The others give once, few or many, or a class for an expanded clone.

CASSFLAGANTGELFF TGTGCCAGCAGCTTCCTAGCGGGGGCGAACACCGGGGAGCTGTTTTTT TRBV7-9 TRBD2 . TRBJ2-2
CAISRQGADEQFF TGTGCCATCAGCAGACAGGGGGCTGATGAGCAGTTCTTC TRBV15 TRBD1 once TRBJ2-1
CASIPSRVIFTEAFF TGTGCCAGCATCCCCTCACGAGTGATCTTCACTGAAGCTTTCTTT TRBV7-2 . . TRBJ1-1
CASSLGRIEQFF TGTGCCAGCAGCTTAGGTAGAATTGAGCAGTTCTTC TRBV5-4 . . TRBJ2-1
CASSSASLSGNTIYF TGCGCCAGCAGCTCGGCGAGCCTCTCTGGAAACACCATATATTTT TRBV5-1 . . TRBJ1-3
CASSLRTGGYTF TGTGCCAGCAGTTTGAGGACGGGTGGCTACACCTTC TRBV28 . . TRBJ1-2
CASSYSEGTGNTIYF TGTGCCAGCAGTTACTCAGAGGGTACGGGAAACACCATATATTTT TRBV6-5 . . TRBJ1-3
CAISDPGQSSYEQYF TGTGCCATCAGTGACCCGGGACAGTCGTCCTACGAACAGTACTTC TRBV10-3 TRBD1 . TRBJ2-7
CASSQDGGRSYGYTF TGTGCCAGCAGCCAAGACGGGGGGAGAAGCTATGGCTACACCTTC TRBV3-1/TRBV3-2 . . TRBJ1-2
CASSVDRRSEKLFF TGTGCCAGCAGCGTCGACAGAAGGAGTGAAAAACTGTTTTTT TRBV9 . . TRBJ1-4
CASSLEMVREQYF TGTGCCAGCAGCTTAGAGATGGTCCGCGAGCAATACTTC TRBV7-8 . once TRBJ2-7
CASSPPGQGAYGYTF TGTGCCAGCTCACCCCCGGGACAGGGAGCCTATGGCTACACCTTC TRBV18 TRBD1 few TRBJ1-2
CASSPSPGYGYTF TGCGCCAGCAGCCCTTCTCCAGGCTATGGCTACACCTTC TRBV5-1 . . TRBJ1-2
CSASSEQGTDTQYF TGCAGTGCTAGTTCGGAACAGGGGACAGATACGCAGTATTTT TRBV20-1 TRBD1 . TRBJ2-3
CASSLWGFNEKLFF TGTGCCAGCAGCCTATGGGGGTTTAATGAAAAACTGTTTTTT TRBV14 . few TRBJ1-4
CVSSGQGSSYEQYF TGTGTCAGCAGCGGACAGGGAAGCTCCTACGAGCAGTACTTC TRBV27 TRBD1 . TRBJ2-7